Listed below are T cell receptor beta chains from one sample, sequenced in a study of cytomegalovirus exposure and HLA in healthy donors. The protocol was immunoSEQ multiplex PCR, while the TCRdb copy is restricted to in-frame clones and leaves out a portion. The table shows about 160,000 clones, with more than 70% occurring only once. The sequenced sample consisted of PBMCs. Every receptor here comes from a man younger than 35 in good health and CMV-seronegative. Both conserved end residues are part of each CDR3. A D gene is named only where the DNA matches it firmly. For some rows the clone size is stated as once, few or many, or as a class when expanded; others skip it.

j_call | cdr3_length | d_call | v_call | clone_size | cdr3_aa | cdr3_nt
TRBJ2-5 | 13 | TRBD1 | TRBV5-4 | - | CASSLGTEETQYF | TGTGCCAGCAGCCTCGGGACAGAAGAGACCCAGTACTTC
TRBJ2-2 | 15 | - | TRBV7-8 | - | CASSSRQDGTGELFF | TGTGCCAGCAGCTCCCGACAGGATGGCACCGGGGAGCTGTTTTTT
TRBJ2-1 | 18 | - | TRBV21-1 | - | CASGWRREHASSYNEQFF | TGTGCCAGCGGTTGGCGGCGGGAACACGCGAGCTCCTACAATGAGCAGTTCTTC
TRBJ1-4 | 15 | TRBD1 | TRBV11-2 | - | CASSLTGQGLEKLFF | TGTGCCAGCAGCTTGACCGGACAGGGTCTTGAAAAACTGTTTTTT
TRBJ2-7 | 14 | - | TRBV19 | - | CATGDEGGGHEQYF | TGTGCCACGGGGGACGAAGGGGGCGGCCACGAGCAGTACTTC
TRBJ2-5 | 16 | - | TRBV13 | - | CASSSPSAGLGETQYF | TGTGCCAGCAGCTCCCCCTCGGCGGGACTTGGGGAGACCCAGTACTTC
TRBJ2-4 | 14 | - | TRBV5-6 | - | CASSLRLAKNIQYF | TGTGCCAGCAGCTTGAGACTAGCCAAAAACATTCAGTACTTC
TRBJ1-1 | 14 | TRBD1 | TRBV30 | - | CAWRSGQGNTEAFF | TGTGCCTGGAGATCGGGACAGGGGAACACTGAAGCTTTCTTT
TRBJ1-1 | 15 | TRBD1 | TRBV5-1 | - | CASSQTIDRGTEAFF | TGCGCCAGCAGCCAGACAATAGACAGGGGCACTGAAGCTTTCTTT
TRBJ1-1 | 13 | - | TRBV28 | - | CASSFVVNTEAFF | TGTGCCAGCAGTTTTGTCGTGAACACTGAAGCTTTCTTT
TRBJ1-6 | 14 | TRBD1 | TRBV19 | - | CASRTQGFNSPLHF | TGTGCCAGTAGGACACAGGGGTTCAATTCACCCCTCCACTTT
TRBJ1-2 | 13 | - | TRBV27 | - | CASSFVPAESYTF | TGTGCCAGCAGTTTCGTCCCGGCGGAAAGCTACACCTTC
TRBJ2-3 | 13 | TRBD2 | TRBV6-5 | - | CASRLAGGHTQYF | TGTGCCAGCCGGCTAGCGGGGGGACATACGCAGTATTTT
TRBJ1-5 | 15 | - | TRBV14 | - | CASSQVAQGPQPQHF | TGTGCCAGCAGCCAAGTCGCACAGGGACCCCAGCCCCAGCATTTT
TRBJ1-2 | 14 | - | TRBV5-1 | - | CASSLAAANYGYTF | TGCGCCAGCAGCTTGGCGGCGGCTAACTATGGCTACACCTTC
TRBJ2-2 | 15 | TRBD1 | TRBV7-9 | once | CASSLEGANTGELFF | TGTGCCAGCAGCTTAGAGGGGGCGAATACCGGGGAGCTGTTTTTT
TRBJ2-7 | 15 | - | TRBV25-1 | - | CASSVIRDVAYEQYF | TGTGCCAGCAGTGTCATCAGGGATGTTGCCTACGAGCAGTACTTC
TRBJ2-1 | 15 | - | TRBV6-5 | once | CASSPDRLPYNEQFF | TGTGCCAGCAGTCCCGACAGGCTACCCTACAATGAGCAGTTCTTC
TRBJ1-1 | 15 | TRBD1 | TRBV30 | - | CAWSWDRGLNTEAFF | TGTGCCTGGAGTTGGGACAGGGGTTTGAACACTGAAGCTTTCTTT
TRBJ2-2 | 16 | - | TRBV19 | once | CASSIEVPGAVGELFF | TGTGCCAGTAGTATAGAAGTCCCAGGGGCGGTCGGGGAGCTGTTTTTT
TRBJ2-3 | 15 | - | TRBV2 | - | CASSVAGASTDTQYF | TGTGCCAGCAGTGTCGCGGGGGCTAGCACAGATACGCAGTATTTT
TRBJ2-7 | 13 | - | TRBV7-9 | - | CASSLQQDYEQYF | TGTGCCAGCAGCTTACAACAGGACTACGAGCAGTACTTC
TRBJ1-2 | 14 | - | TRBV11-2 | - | CASSLDLAIYGYTF | TGTGCCAGCAGCTTAGATTTAGCCATCTATGGCTACACCTTC
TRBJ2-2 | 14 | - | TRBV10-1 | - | CASQNELGKGELFF | TGCGCCAGCCAAAACGAACTAGGGAAAGGGGAGCTGTTTTTT